In its sample, the clone carrying this TCR beta chain was seen a few times. The target antigen is unknown. Quantitative barcoded 5'-RACE was used to prepare TCR beta libraries. TCRdb reprocessed the 5' RACE reads via MiXCR and lists one record per CDR3 protein. The sample consists of hundreds of thousands of distinct CDR3 sequences, more than 25% of them appearing once. This sample is drawn from a study of CD8 T cells in ankylosing spondylitis. Findings and limits, study-wide: Disease-associated clonotypes exhibited CD8+ identity and were relatively infrequent in peripheral blood. Fewer than ten highly homologous variants made up a TCR beta motif, and this motif appeared characteristic of ankylosing spondylitis blood. Reportedly, matched ankylosing spondylitis synovial fluid was significantly enriched for disease-linked clones.

V lost 3 bases to trimming and J lost 0 bases, with 9 bases between them. Germline CDR1 is MGHRA and CDR2 is YSYEKL. The CDR3 is made up of 15 amino acids. The TCR was taken from a male donor with ankylosing spondylitis or in good health (not recorded which). Sequencing used blood, either unsorted or a sorted T cell fraction (not recorded which). J is TRBJ1-5 and V is TRBV4-1; TRBD1 is a possible D gene (5 bases). The CDR3 here is CASSQQGYSNQPQHF. In DNA, the CDR3 is TGCGCCAGCAGCCAGCAGGGATATAGCAATCAGCCCCAGCATTTT.